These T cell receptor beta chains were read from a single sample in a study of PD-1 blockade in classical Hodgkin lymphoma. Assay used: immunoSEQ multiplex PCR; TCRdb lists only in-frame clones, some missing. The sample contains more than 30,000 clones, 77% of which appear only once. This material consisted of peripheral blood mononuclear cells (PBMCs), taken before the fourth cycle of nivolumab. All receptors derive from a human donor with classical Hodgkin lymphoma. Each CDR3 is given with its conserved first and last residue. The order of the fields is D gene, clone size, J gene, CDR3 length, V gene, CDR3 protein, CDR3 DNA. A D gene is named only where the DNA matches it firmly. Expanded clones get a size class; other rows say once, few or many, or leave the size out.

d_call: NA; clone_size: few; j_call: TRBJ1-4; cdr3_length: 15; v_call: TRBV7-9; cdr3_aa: CASSRLAKGYEKLFF; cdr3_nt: TGTGCCAGCAGCCGGCTGGCCAAGGGCTATGAAAAACTGTTTTTT
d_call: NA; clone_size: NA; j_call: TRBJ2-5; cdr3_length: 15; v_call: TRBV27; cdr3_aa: CASSSPGIPQETQYF; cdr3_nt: TGTGCCAGCAGTTCTCCAGGGATCCCTCAAGAGACCCAGTACTTC
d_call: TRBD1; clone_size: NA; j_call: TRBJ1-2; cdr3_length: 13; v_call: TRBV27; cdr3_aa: CASSTGGNYGYTF; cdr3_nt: TGTGCCAGCAGTACAGGGGGGAACTATGGCTACACCTTC
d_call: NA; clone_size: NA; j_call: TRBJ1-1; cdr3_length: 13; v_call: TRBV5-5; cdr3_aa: CASSVLLQGEAFF; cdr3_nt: TGTGCCAGCAGCGTCCTCCTACAGGGAGAAGCTTTCTTT
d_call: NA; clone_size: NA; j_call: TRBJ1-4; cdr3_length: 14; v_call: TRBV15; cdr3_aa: CATSRAPRNEKLFF; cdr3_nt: TGTGCCACCAGCAGGGCCCCCCGGAATGAAAAACTGTTTTTT
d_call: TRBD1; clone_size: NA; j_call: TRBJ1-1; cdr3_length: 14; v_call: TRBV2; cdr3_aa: CASRHRGGTTEAFF; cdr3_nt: TGTGCCAGCAGGCACAGGGGTGGGACCACTGAAGCTTTCTTT
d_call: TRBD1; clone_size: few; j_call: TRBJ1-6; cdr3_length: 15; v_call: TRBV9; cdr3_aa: CASSILRGDNSPLHF; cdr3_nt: TGTGCCAGCAGTATTCTCAGGGGGGATAATTCACCCCTCCACTTT
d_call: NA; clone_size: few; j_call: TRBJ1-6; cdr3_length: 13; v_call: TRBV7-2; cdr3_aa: CASAPQTDSPLHF; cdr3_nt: TGTGCCAGCGCTCCACAAACGGATTCACCCCTCCACTTT
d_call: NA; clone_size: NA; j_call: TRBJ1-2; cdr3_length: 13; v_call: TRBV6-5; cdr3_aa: CASRGTTNYGYTF; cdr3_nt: TGTGCCAGCAGGGGGACGACGAACTATGGCTACACCTTC
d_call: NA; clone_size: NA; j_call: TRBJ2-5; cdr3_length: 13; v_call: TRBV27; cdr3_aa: CASSFLAGETQYF; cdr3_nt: TGTGCCAGCAGTTTCCTAGCTGGGGAGACCCAGTACTTC
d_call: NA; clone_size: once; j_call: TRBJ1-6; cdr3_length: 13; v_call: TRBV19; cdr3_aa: CASSPGGNSPLHF; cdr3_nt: TGTGCCAGTAGCCCTGGAGGTAATTCACCCCTCCACTTT
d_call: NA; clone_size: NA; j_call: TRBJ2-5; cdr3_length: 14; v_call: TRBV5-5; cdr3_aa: CASSLDSTRETQYF; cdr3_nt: TGTGCCAGCAGCTTGGACAGTACCAGGGAGACCCAGTACTTC